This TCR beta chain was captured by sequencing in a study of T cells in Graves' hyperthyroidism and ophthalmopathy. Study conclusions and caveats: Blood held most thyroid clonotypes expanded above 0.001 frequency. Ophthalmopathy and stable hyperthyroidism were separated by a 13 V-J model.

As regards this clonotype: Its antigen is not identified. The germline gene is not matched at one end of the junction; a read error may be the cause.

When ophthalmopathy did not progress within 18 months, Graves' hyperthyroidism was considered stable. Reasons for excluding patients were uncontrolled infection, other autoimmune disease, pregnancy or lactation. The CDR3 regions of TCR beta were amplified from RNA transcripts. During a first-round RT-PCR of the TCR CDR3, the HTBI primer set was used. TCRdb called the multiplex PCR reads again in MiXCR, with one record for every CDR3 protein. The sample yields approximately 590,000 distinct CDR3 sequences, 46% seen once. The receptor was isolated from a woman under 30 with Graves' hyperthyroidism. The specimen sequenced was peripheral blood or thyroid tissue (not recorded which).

As DNA, the CDR3 is TGTGCCGCCAGCAGAGTTGCGGCAGGGTTGAACACTGAAGCTTTCTTT. Its protein product is CAASRVAAGLNTEAFF. This chain uses TRBV15 with TRBJ1-1, with D possibly being TRBD1 (5 bases). Germline lookup yields CDR1 LNHNV and CDR2 YYDKDF (reference sequence). CDR3 length: 16 residues.